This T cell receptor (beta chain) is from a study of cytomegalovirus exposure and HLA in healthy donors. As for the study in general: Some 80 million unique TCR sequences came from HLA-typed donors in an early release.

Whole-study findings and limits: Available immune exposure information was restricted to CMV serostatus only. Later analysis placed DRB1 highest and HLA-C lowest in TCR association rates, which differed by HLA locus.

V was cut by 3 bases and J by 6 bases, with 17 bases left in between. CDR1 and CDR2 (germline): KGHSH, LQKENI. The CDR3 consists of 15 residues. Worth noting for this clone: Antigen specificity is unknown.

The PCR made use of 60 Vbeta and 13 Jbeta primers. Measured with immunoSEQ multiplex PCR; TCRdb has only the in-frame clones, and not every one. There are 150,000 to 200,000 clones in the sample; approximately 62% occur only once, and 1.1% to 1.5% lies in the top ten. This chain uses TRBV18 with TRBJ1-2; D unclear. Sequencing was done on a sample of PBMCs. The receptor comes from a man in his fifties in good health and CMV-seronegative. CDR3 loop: CASSPDPGPSDGYTF. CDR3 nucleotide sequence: TGTGCCAGCTCACCCGACCCGGGTCCTTCGGATGGCTACACCTTC.